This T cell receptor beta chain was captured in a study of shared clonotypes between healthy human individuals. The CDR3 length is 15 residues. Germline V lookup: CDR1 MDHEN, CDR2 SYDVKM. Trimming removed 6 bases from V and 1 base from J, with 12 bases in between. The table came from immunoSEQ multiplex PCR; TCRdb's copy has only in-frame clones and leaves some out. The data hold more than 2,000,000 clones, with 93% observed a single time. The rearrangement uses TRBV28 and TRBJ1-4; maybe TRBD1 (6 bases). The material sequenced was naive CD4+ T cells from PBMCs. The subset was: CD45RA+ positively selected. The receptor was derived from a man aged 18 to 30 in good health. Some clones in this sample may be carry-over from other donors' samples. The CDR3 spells CASSHTGRTNEKLFF. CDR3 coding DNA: TGTGCCAGCAGCCACACAGGGCGAACTAATGAAAAACTGTTTTTT.